This T cell receptor beta chain was documented in a study of blood T cells in healthy people across ages. A J-beta primer mix and a sample-barcoded 5' primer were used in a second PCR of about 7 to 12 cycles. TCRdb re-analysed the 5' RACE reads in MiXCR, keeping a single row per CDR3 protein. The data contain 540,000 or so distinct CDR3 sequences, 24% of them seen just once; the ten biggest clones take up approximately 10%. Trimming left V 4 bases short and J 2 bases short, with 12 bases between. Germline V gene data show CDR1 as SGHTA and CDR2 as FQGNSA. The length of the CDR3 is 16 residues. On this clonotype itself: Antigen specificity is unknown.

General study points: Per million T cells, TCR beta diversity dropped about linearly as age rose.

These data also featured in a second study, about T cells of mothers and their children. This second report adds: Nine systemically healthy Caucasian donors: three mothers, six children. Relative to unrelated pairs, biologically related mother-child dyads exhibited marginally greater, non-significant overlap.

V is TRBV7-2 and J is TRBJ2-6; TRBD1 is a possible D gene (5 bases). The sample consisted of blood. This sequence was found in a boy between 10 and 17 years old in good health. CDR3 nucleotide sequence: TGTGCCAGCAGCTCCAGGGCCAGTGCTGGGGCCAACGTCCTGACTTTC. Its protein is CASSSRASAGANVLTF.